This T cell receptor (beta chain) comes out of a study of CD8+CD57+ T cells in acquired aplastic anemia. Across the study: Yields of DNA that came from sorted CD4+ and CD8+ cells averaged roughly 3.3 ug.

This clonotype occurred many times. What it binds is not known. The V gene's germline CDR1 is DFQATT and CDR2 SNEGSKA (reference sequence). The V and J ends lost 2 bases and 3 bases respectively, with 16 bases between them. The CDR3 sequence is 15 residues long. Study-level results: Comparison of patients with controls identified about 30 shared CD8+ CDR3 sequences.

Using genomic DNA as the template, TCR beta VDJ and CDR3 profiling was carried out. MiXCR, applied by TCRdb to the reads, yields one record per CDR3 protein. The profile shows under 150,000 distinct CDR3 sequences, almost 40% of them singletons. It was patients with CD8+CD57+ cell expansion by flow cytometry who were chosen for sequencing. This TCR came from a human donor with aplastic anemia. This chain uses TRBV20-1 with TRBJ2-5; the D call may be TRBD1 or TRBD2 (5 bases each). The specimen sequenced was sorted CD4+, CD8+, or CD8+CD57+ T cells (not recorded which) from PBMCs. CDR3 DNA sequence: TGCAGTGCTAGAATCGTCGGAGGACAAGAAGAGACCCAGTACTTC. This encodes CSARIVGGQEETQYF.